This T cell receptor beta chain was profiled in a study of blood T cell repertoires in COVID-19. Background on the study: The United States, Italy and Spain provided the acute and convalescent COVID-19 samples. PBMCs, B-cell-depleted T cells, or T cells were the source of the cDNA or gDNA that made up the material.

How the authors handled the data: Scientists estimated how many nucleated cells there were by amplifying reference gene primers. The table came from immunoSEQ multiplex PCR; TCRdb's copy has only in-frame clones and leaves some out. V, J and clone size are those of that table, while D and trimming were read from the DNA. Of around 130,000 clones listed, 65% to 85% were seen once; the top ten hold less than 9.5%. In germline, CDR1 is ENHRY, CDR2 SYGVKD. Losses at the gene ends were 4 bases for V and 1 base for J; bases not matched to a gene: 10. The CDR3 consists of 18 residues. The sample consisted of peripheral blood. The sequence came from a human donor in a cohort sampled during active COVID-19. This rearrangement joins TRBV10-3 to TRBJ2-3, with 11 bases lining up with TRBD2. CDR3 residues: CAISGPSLLAGGTDTQYF. CDR3 bases: TGTGCCATCAGTGGACCAAGCCTACTAGCGGGGGGCACAGATACGCAGTATTTT.